This TCR beta chain derives from a study of CXCR3-negative and CXCR3-positive naive CD8 T cells. Overall study results and limits: Comparison of naive CXCR3-negative and CXCR3-positive cells revealed similar TRBV-TRBJ usage, while memory cells differed. Sequencing showed both naive subsets with comparably high diversity, and memory CD8+ cells much lower. CXCR3-positive naive cells had TRB CDR3s that were more hydrophobic than CXCR3-negative naive cells had.

5' RACE that incorporated UMI labels was used to prepare the TRB cDNA libraries. No DNA is given; TCRdb re-called the 5' RACE reads and lists each CDR3 protein once. The record lists under 85,000 distinct CDR3 sequences, of which the ten most abundant hold approximately 1.4%. Per the germline V gene, CDR1 is DFQATT and CDR2 is SNEGSKA (reference sequence). The CDR3 has 15 residues. With regard to this clonotype: Its cognate antigen is unknown.

The sequenced material came from naive CXCR3- CD8+ T cells from blood. Stated subset: CD45RO-CCR7+CD27+CD95- naive CD8+ T cells lacking CXCR3 (TNR3-). The TCR comes from a human donor in good health. Some clones in this sample may be carry-over from other donors' samples. This chain joins TRBV20-1 and TRBJ2-1; TCRdb's D call of TRBD2 is untestable without DNA. This CDR3 reads CSARRDSSSYKEQFF.